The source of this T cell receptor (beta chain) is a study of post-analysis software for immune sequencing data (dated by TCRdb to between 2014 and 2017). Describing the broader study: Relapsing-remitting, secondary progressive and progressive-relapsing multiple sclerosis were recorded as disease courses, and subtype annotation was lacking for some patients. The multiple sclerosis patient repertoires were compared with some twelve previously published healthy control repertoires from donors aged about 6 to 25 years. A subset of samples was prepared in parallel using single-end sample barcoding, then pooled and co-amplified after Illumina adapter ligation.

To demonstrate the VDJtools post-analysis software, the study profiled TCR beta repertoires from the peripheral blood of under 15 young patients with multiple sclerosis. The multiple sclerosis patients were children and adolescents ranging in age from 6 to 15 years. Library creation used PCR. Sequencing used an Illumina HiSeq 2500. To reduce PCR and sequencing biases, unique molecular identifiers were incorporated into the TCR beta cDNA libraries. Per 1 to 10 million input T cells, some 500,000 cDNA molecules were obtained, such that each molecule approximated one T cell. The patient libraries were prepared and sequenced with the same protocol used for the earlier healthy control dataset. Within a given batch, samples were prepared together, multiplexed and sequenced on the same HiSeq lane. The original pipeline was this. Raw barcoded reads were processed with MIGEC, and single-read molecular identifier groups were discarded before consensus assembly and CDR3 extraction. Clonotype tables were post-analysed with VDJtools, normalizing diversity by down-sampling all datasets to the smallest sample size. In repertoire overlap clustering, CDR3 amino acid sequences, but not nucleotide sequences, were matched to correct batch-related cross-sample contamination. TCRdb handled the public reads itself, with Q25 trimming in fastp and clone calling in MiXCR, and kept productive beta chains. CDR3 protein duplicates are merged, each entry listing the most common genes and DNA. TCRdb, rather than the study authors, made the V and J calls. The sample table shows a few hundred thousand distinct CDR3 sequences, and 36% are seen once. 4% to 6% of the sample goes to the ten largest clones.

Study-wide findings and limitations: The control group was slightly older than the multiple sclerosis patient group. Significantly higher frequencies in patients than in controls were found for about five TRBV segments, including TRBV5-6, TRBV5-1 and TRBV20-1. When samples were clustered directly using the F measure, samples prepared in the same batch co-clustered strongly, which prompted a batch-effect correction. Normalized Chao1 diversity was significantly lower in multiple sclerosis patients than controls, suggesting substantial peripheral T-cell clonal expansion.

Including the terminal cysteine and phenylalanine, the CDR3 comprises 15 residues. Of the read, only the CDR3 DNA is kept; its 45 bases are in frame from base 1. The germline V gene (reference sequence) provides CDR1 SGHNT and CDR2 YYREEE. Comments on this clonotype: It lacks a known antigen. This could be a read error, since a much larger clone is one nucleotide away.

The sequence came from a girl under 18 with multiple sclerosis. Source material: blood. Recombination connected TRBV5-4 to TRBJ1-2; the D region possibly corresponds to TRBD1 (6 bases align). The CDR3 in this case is CAGSLGALRDYGYTF. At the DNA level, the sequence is TGTGCCGGCAGCTTGGGGGCCCTGAGAGACTATGGCTACACCTTC.